The 27 T cell receptor beta chains given below trace back to one sample, sequenced in a study of cytomegalovirus exposure and HLA in healthy donors (dated by TCRdb to 2015 to 2018). The protocol used for the library was the immunoSEQ multiplex PCR assay. For the multiplex PCR, a mixture combining 60 forward primers for TCR Vbeta segments and 13 reverse primers for TCR Jbeta segments was used. The table comes from immuneACCESS by way of TCRdb, which keeps in-frame sequences with V and J called. Part of the clones is missing from these tables; in studies checked, under half for an unresolved V gene and the rest for unknown reasons. This sample gives around 50,000 clones in total; 65% to 90% of them show up just once. Of the sample, about 4.3% falls within the top ten clones. Sample: PBMCs. Receptors originate from a man aged 30 to 45 in good health and CMV-seronegative.

The CDR3 protein is CASSFTPTGEQYF. The CDR3 bases are TGTGCCAGCAGCTTTACCCCCACAGGCGAGCAGTACTTC. The chain uses TRBV11-3 and TRBJ2-7, with D maybe TRBD1 (5 bases). V lost 3 bases to trimming and J lost 6 bases, with 12 bases between them. The CDR3 totals 13 residues. In germline, CDR1 is SGHNT, CDR2 YENEEA.

This sequence joins TRBV27 and TRBJ2-1; possible D gene TRBD2, 6 bases. Germline assignment: CDR1 MNHEY and CDR2 SMNVEV (reference sequence). The CDR3 spans 14 residues. Trimming cost V 3 bases and J 9 bases, with 15 bases left between them. For the CDR3, the DNA is TGTGCCAGCAGTTTTACTAGCTTTAGGAGTGAGCAGTTCTTC. Residues: CASSFTSFRSEQFF.

This clone was recorded once. The CDR3 sequence is CASTSLRGGNYNEQFF. The CDR3 region has the DNA TGCGCCAGCACCTCCCTTCGGGGGGGAAACTACAATGAGCAGTTCTTC. The J gene is TRBJ2-1, the V gene TRBV5-1, with 8 positions matching TRBD2. Per the germline V gene, CDR1 is SGHRS and CDR2 is YFSETQ. The CDR3 consists of 16 residues. Trimming at V came to 6 bases and at J to 3 bases, leaving 11 bases not matched to a gene.

The chain employs TRBV5-5 and TRBJ2-1; no clear D gene. V gave up 0 bases and J gave up 5 bases, with 3 bases separating them. CDR3 size: 12 residues. CDR1 is SGHKS, CDR2 YYEKEE, per germline (reference sequence). Written as DNA, the CDR3 is TGTGCCAGCAGCTTGGGAGACAATGAGCAGTTCTTC. Amino acid sequence: CASSLGDNEQFF.

CDR3 loop: CSVAGGKDYEQYF. The CDR3 DNA is TGCAGCGTTGCCGGGGGGAAGGACTACGAGCAGTACTTC. The chain links TRBV29-1 to TRBJ2-7; 7 nucleotides agree with TRBD2. Germline V CDR1 and CDR2: SQVTM, ANQGSEA. This CDR3 region has 13 residues. V trimming: 4 bases; J trimming: 3 bases; junction bases outside the gene matches: 6.

This sequence joins TRBV30 and TRBJ1-5; possibly TRBD1 for D (6 bases). In germline, CDR1 is GTSNPN, CDR2 SVGIG (reference sequence). Between the trimmed V and J ends, which lost 7 bases and 0 bases, there was a span of 16 bases. CDR3 size: 15 residues. This CDR3 reads CAYSRGQYSNQPQHF. CDR3 nucleotide sequence: TGTGCCTATTCTCGCGGACAGTATAGCAATCAGCCCCAGCATTTT.

The chain uses TRBV6-6 and TRBJ1-2, with D maybe TRBD1 (5 bases). The CDR3 is made up of 13 amino acids. V shed 2 bases and J shed 5 bases, with 9 bases lying between them. Germline V CDR1 and CDR2: MNHNY, SVGAGI (reference sequence). The CDR3 bases are TGTGCCAGCAGTTACGAGGAGGGGTATGGCTACACCTTC. It translates to CASSYEEGYGYTF.

The chain carries TRBV5-5 and TRBJ2-7, with TRBD2 matching over 8 bases. The CDR3 has 17 amino acids. Per germline, CDR1 SGHKS and CDR2 YYEKEE (reference sequence). V shed 4 bases, J shed 3 bases, and the junction held 15 bases outside the gene matches. CDR3 in amino acids: CASSTNGGVAGFYEQYF. The CDR3, as DNA: TGTGCCAGCAGCACCAATGGGGGAGTAGCGGGATTCTACGAGCAGTACTTC.

This CDR3 is CASTPELNTEAFF. For the CDR3, the DNA is TGTGCCAGCACCCCCGAGCTGAACACTGAAGCTTTCTTT. The chain combines TRBV25-1 with TRBJ1-1; no definite D call. CDR1 MGHDK and CDR2 SYGVNS come from the germline V gene. This CDR3 spans 13 amino acids. V gave up 7 bases and J gave up 0 bases, with 9 bases separating them.

The DNA for the CDR3 is TGTGCCAGCAGCTTGGAGGACAGTCCCTACGAGCAGTACTTC. It specifies CASSLEDSPYEQYF. The rearrangement joins TRBV5-6 to TRBJ2-7, with D perhaps TRBD1 (6 bases). The CDR3 runs 14 residues. CDR1 SGHDT and CDR2 YYEEEE come from the germline V gene. Between the trimmed V and J ends, which lost 0 bases and 2 bases, there was a span of 9 bases. Full variable domain (outside the CDR3, taken from reference TRBV5-6 and TRBJ2-7): DAGVTQSPTHLIKTRGQQVTLRCSPKSGHDTVSWYQQALGQGPQFIFQYYEEEERQRGNFPDRFSGHQFPNYSSELNVNALLLGDSALYLCASSLEDSPYEQYFGPGTRLTVT.

This clone was picked up one time. The chain uses TRBV5-1 and TRBJ2-3; 11 bases are a match to TRBD1. The CDR3 loop spans 16 amino acids. Trimming at V came to 0 bases and at J to 3 bases, leaving 3 bases not matched to a gene. Germline CDR1 SGHRS, CDR2 YFSETQ. The DNA of the CDR3 is TGCGCCAGCAGCTTGGTTGGACAGGGGGCAACAGATACGCAGTATTTT. Translated: CASSLVGQGATDTQYF.

In this sample, this clone turned up a few times. V and J are TRBV7-8 and TRBJ2-7; TRBD2 agrees at 7 bases. Unmatched junction bases numbered 12, after V lost 5 bases and J lost 5 bases. Germline V gene sequence: CDR1 SGHVS, CDR2 FQNEAQ. The CDR3 is 15 amino acids. Here the CDR3 reads CASSPPGTNPNEQYF. In DNA form, the CDR3 reads TGTGCCAGCAGCCCTCCCGGGACTAATCCGAACGAGCAGTACTTC.

The J gene is TRBJ1-6, the V gene TRBV19; TRBD1 might be the D (6 bases). Trimming took off 4 bases at V and 10 bases at J, with 29 bases between the two ends. There are 19 residues in the CDR3. Looked up from germline, CDR1 is LNHDA and CDR2 is SQIVND (reference sequence). This chain's CDR3 is CASSKPPRHREQGESPLHF. For the CDR3, the DNA is TGTGCCAGTAGTAAACCCCCCCGACACAGGGAACAGGGAGAGTCACCCCTCCACTTT.

The V and J genes are TRBV7-9 and TRBJ2-2; the match to TRBD2 covers 7 bases. CDR1 is SEHNR and CDR2 is FQNEAQ in the germline V gene (reference sequence). The CDR3 is made up of 15 amino acids. The ends lost 3 bases at V and 4 bases at J; junction bases unmatched: 5. Here the CDR3 reads CASSLGGGSTGELFF. In DNA form, the CDR3 reads TGTGCCAGCAGCTTGGGCGGGGGTTCCACCGGGGAGCTGTTTTTT. The full variable domain, in which reference TRBV7-9 and TRBJ2-2 provide the parts outside the CDR3, is DTGVSQNPRHKITKRGQNVTFRCDPISEHNRLYWYRQTLGQGPEFLTYFQNEAQLEKSRLLSDRFSAERPKGSFSTLEIQRTEQGDSAMYLCASSLGGGSTGELFFGEGSRLTVL.

V is TRBV23-1 and J is TRBJ1-2; 8 bases align to TRBD1. TRBV23-1 is flagged as an ORF with uncertain function. V lost 2 bases and J lost 6; bases outside the gene matches: 11. This CDR3 is 16 amino acids long. CDR3 amino acids: CASSQHPLRGPHGYTF. CDR3 nucleotides: TGCGCCAGCAGTCAACACCCCCTCAGGGGGCCGCATGGCTACACCTTC.

The chain carries TRBV13 and TRBJ2-7; D not resolved. Germline lookup yields CDR1 PRHDT and CDR2 FYEKMQ (reference sequence). V was clipped by 5 bases and J by 1 base, with 6 bases between them. This CDR3 is built from 12 residues. The CDR3 sequence: CASSHLSYEQYF. CDR3 in DNA: TGTGCCAGCAGCCACTTGTCCTACGAGCAGTACTTC.

J is TRBJ1-1 and V is TRBV4-1; possible D gene TRBD1, 5 bases. V gave up 0 bases and J gave up 3 bases, with 8 bases separating them. Per the germline V gene, CDR1 is MGHRA and CDR2 is YSYEKL. The CDR3 extends over 14 amino acids. CDR3 bases: TGCGCCAGCAGCCAAGACGACAGTTACACTGAAGCTTTCTTT. Amino acid sequence: CASSQDDSYTEAFF.

The chain's CDR3 is CASSVAREGLPGNTIYF. Written as DNA, the CDR3 is TGTGCCAGCAGCGTAGCCAGGGAGGGTCTCCCTGGAAACACCATATATTTT. The chain recombines TRBV9 with TRBJ1-3; tentative D call: TRBD1 (5 bases). The CDR3 loop spans 17 amino acids. Germline V gene sequence: CDR1 SGDLS, CDR2 YYNGEE. V was pared by 0 bases and J by 2 bases, with 15 bases between.

The chain is built from TRBV27 and TRBJ2-1; 7 bases fit TRBD1. Germline CDR1 and CDR2: MNHEY and SMNVEV (reference sequence). The CDR3 contains 15 residues. Germline trimming cut 3 bases from V and 4 bases from J; bases unmatched to any gene: 6. The CDR3 loop is CASSFSRGMYNEQFF. The CDR3 DNA sequence: TGTGCCAGCAGTTTTAGCAGGGGGATGTACAATGAGCAGTTCTTC.

The chain combines TRBV4-3 with TRBJ2-7, with 11 bases fitting TRBD1. The germline CDR1 and CDR2 sequences are LGHNA and YSLEER. V gave up 4 bases and J gave up 6 bases; unmatched junction bases: 2. The length of the CDR3 is 13 residues. As DNA, the CDR3 is TGCGCCAGCAGCCCGGGACAGGGGGGCGAGCAGTACTTC. Translated, it gives CASSPGQGGEQYF.

The sample holds a few counts of this clone. This rearrangement joins TRBV7-8 to TRBJ2-7, with D possibly being TRBD2 (5 bases). Per germline, CDR1 SGHVS and CDR2 FQNEAQ. This CDR3 has 16 residues. Trimming left V 7 bases short and J 4 bases short, with 23 bases between. The CDR3 region is CASIFFKQEAAYEQYF. CDR3 nucleotides: TGTGCCAGCATTTTTTTCAAGCAGGAGGCGGCTTACGAGCAGTACTTC.

This sequence joins TRBV5-1 and TRBJ2-2; 11 bases fit TRBD2. Unmatched junction bases numbered 9, after V lost 4 bases and J lost 4 bases. This CDR3 has 17 residues. Germline V lookup: CDR1 SGHRS, CDR2 YFSETQ. CDR3 nucleotides: TGCGCCAGCAGCCTTACTAGCGGGAGTGGGGGCACCGGGGAGCTGTTTTTT. This codes for CASSLTSGSGGTGELFF.

The chain joins TRBV11-3 to TRBJ2-2, with D perhaps TRBD1 (5 bases). Germline CDR1 is SGHNT and CDR2 is YENEEA. This CDR3 comprises 15 residues. The V end was cut by 1 base, the J end by 3 bases, with 9 bases between. The DNA of the CDR3 is TGTGCCAGCAGCTTAGGTTCGACAGACACCGGGGAGCTGTTTTTT. It codes for CASSLGSTDTGELFF.

The J gene is TRBJ1-2, the V gene TRBV4-1; 7 positions agree with TRBD1. The CDR3 consists of 14 residues. CDR1 and CDR2 from the germline V gene are MGHRA and YSYEKL. With 3 bases clipped from V and 7 bases from J, the junction kept 8 bases outside the gene matches. CDR3 residues: CASSQNRGEPGYTF. The CDR3 DNA reads as TGCGCCAGCAGCCAGAACAGGGGAGAGCCTGGCTACACCTTC.

DNA for the CDR3: TGTGCCAGCAGCTTGGGAGGACAGGGAGTTGGTGGCTACACCTTC. Translating it yields CASSLGGQGVGGYTF. V is TRBV7-9 and J is TRBJ1-2; the match to TRBD1 covers 8 bases. With V trimmed by 3 bases and J by 7 bases, 10 bases remained unmatched. There are 15 residues in the CDR3. Looked up from germline, CDR1 is SEHNR and CDR2 is FQNEAQ (reference sequence).

This chain joins TRBV6-4 and TRBJ2-5; 11 positions agree with TRBD2. The CDR3 sequence is 16 residues long. Germline V gene sequence: CDR1 MRHNA, CDR2 SNTAGT. J gave up 2 bases and V 3 bases, and 5 bases lay outside the gene matches. The CDR3 DNA follows: TGTGCCAGCAGTGAAACTAGCGGGGGTGGTCAAGAGACCCAGTACTTC. It encodes CASSETSGGGQETQYF.

This chain connects TRBV27 to TRBJ2-7; 8 positions agree with TRBD2. V was pared by 6 bases and J by 6 bases, with 7 bases of the junction left unmatched. This CDR3 contains 13 residues. Germline V lookup: CDR1 MNHEY, CDR2 SMNVEV (reference sequence). The CDR3 DNA reads TGTGCCAGCAGCCACACGAGCGGGGGCGAGCAGTACTTC. Its protein is CASSHTSGGEQYF.